One sample yielded the 14 T cell receptor beta chains listed below, sequenced in a study of cytomegalovirus exposure and HLA in healthy donors listed by TCRdb under 2017. The method behind the library was the immunoSEQ multiplex PCR assay. For the multiplex PCR, a mixture combining 60 forward primers for TCR Vbeta segments and 13 reverse primers for TCR Jbeta segments was used. TCRdb limited this immuneACCESS table to in-frame rearrangements with V and J called. A share of clones is missing; checked studies link under half to unresolved V genes, and the rest is unexplained. The sample yields about 130,000 clones; approximately 80% were counted once. 1.3% of the sample goes to the ten largest clones. Sequenced: PBMCs. These receptors were taken from a woman between 40 and 50 years old in good health and CMV-seronegative.

This clone appeared a few times. V gene TRBV6-1 combines with J gene TRBJ2-7; no firm D call. Germline V gene sequence: CDR1 MNHNS, CDR2 SASEGT. The CDR3 has 15 amino acids. V lost 2 bases, J lost 5 bases, and 16 bases lay in between. The CDR3 spells CASSEPARAQDEQYF. For the CDR3, the DNA is TGTGCCAGCAGTGAACCGGCCCGAGCCCAGGACGAGCAGTACTTC.

V is TRBV28 and J is TRBJ1-2, with D possibly being TRBD1 (5 bases). The V gene's germline CDR1 is MDHEN and CDR2 SYDVKM. CDR3 length equals 12 residues. Trimming pared 4 bases from V and 5 bases from J, leaving 8 bases between. CDR3 coding DNA: TGTGCCAGCAGTTATCAGGGTTATGGCTACACCTTC. Translation: CASSYQGYGYTF.

The genes are TRBV7-9 and TRBJ2-1; perhaps TRBD1 as D (5 bases). The CDR3 contains 16 residues. Germline CDR1 is SEHNR and CDR2 is FQNEAQ (reference sequence). V was shortened by 5 bases and J by 7 bases, with 21 bases between the two germline ends. CDR3 residues: CASSRQTGEKWNEQFF. The CDR3 nucleotides are TGTGCCAGCAGCCGACAAACAGGAGAAAAATGGAATGAGCAGTTCTTC.

This clone was found a few times. The rearrangement links TRBV10-3 to TRBJ2-7; a possible D gene is TRBD2 (5 bases). The germline V and J ends were trimmed by 3 bases and 4 bases, with 10 bases remaining between them. The CDR3 contains 13 residues. Germline CDR1 ENHRY, CDR2 SYGVKD. DNA of the CDR3: TGTGCCATCAGTGACTCGGACTTGTACGAGCAGTACTTC. This translates into CAISDSDLYEQYF.

This rearrangement joins TRBV5-1 to TRBJ2-5, with D tentatively TRBD1 (5 bases). CDR1 is SGHRS, CDR2 YFSETQ, per germline. Trimming stripped 0 bases from V and 4 bases from J, with 10 bases between. The CDR3 is made up of 14 amino acids. CDR3 residues: CASSLDGRAETQYF. The CDR3, as DNA: TGCGCCAGCAGCTTGGACGGCAGGGCAGAGACCCAGTACTTC.

Only a few counts were recorded for this clone. The chain is built from TRBV2 and TRBJ1-4, with 10 positions matching TRBD1. CDR3 size: 14 residues. Trimming took 6 bases from V and 7 from J; bases not matched to a gene: 5. Germline V gives CDR1 SNHLY, CDR2 FYNNEI. CDR3 sequence: CASRGQGRSEKLFF. In nucleotides, the CDR3 is TGTGCCAGCAGGGGACAGGGGCGAAGTGAAAAACTGTTTTTT.

This clone was observed a handful of times. The chain recombines TRBV6-4 with TRBJ2-1; D perhaps matches TRBD2 (6 bases). The CDR3 covers 15 residues. CDR1 and CDR2 (germline): MRHNA, SNTAGT. V gave up 2 bases and J gave up 11 bases, with 19 bases separating them. The DNA for the CDR3 is TGTGCCAGCAGTGACGGGGAAGGCGGGGTCTTAAAGCAGTTCTTC. It yields the protein CASSDGEGGVLKQFF.

The chain joins TRBV7-2 to TRBJ1-4, with 9 positions matching TRBD1. Germline CDR1 and CDR2: SGHTA and FQGNSA. The V segment lost 1 base and the J segment 8 bases; nucleotides outside the gene matches: 5. CDR3 length equals 15 residues. CDR3 coding DNA: TGTGCCAGCAGCTTAGTACAGGGGGCACGGGAAAAACTGTTTTTT. Translation gives CASSLVQGAREKLFF.

This rearrangement joins TRBV6-5 to TRBJ2-7, with D possibly being TRBD1 (6 bases). The V gene's germline CDR1 is MNHEY and CDR2 SVGAGI. This CDR3 has 15 residues. Deletions cut 6 bases from V and 4 bases from J, with 19 bases between. The CDR3 spells CASSLQRDKEYEQYF. Written as DNA, the CDR3 is TGTGCCAGCAGCCTACAAAGGGACAAGGAGTACGAGCAGTACTTC.

The V gene is TRBV6-1, the J gene TRBJ1-2; 7 nucleotides agree with TRBD1. CDR1 and CDR2 from the germline V gene are MNHNS and SASEGT. This CDR3 contains 15 residues. V was clipped by 1 base and J by 2 bases; unmatched bases: 4. The CDR3 bases are TGTGCCAGCAGTGAAGGACAGGGAACAAACTATGGCTACACCTTC. Protein product: CASSEGQGTNYGYTF.

This clone was seen a handful of times. The chain employs TRBV12-5 and TRBJ2-2, with 7 bases that match TRBD1. Germline CDR1 and CDR2: LGHNT and FRNRAP. This CDR3 spans 16 amino acids. The ends lost 0 bases at V and 2 bases at J; junction bases unmatched: 3. As DNA, the CDR3 is TGTGCTAGTGGTTTGGTGCGGACAGGTAACACCGGGGAGCTGTTTTTT. Protein: CASGLVRTGNTGELFF.

The J gene is TRBJ1-1, the V gene TRBV5-1, with D hard to call. CDR3 length: 14 amino acids. The germline V gene encodes CDR1 SGHRS and CDR2 YFSETQ. V lost 1 base, J lost 5 bases, and 12 bases lay in between. CDR3 sequence reads: CASSLSLEGTEAFF. CDR3 DNA sequence: TGCGCCAGCAGCTTGTCATTGGAGGGTACTGAAGCTTTCTTT.

This clone has a handful of counts. This rearrangement joins TRBV18 to TRBJ2-3; TRBD2 matches at 9 bases. V gave up 0 bases and J gave up 2 bases; unmatched junction bases: 3. The CDR3 contains 16 residues. Looked up from germline, CDR1 is KGHSH and CDR2 is LQKENI. For the CDR3, the DNA is TGTGCCAGCTCACCACCCCAGCGGGGGGTCACAGATACGCAGTATTTT. Its translation is CASSPPQRGVTDTQYF.

V is TRBV19 and J is TRBJ1-2; tentative D call: TRBD1 (6 bases). In germline, CDR1 is LNHDA, CDR2 SQIVND (reference sequence). V lost 3 bases and J 4 bases, leaving 12 bases between the germline ends. The CDR3 is 14 amino acids. The CDR3 sequence is CASSMTQGIYGYTF. The DNA of the CDR3 is TGTGCCAGTAGTATGACCCAGGGGATCTATGGCTACACCTTC.